The rows below give T cell receptor beta chains drawn from one sample of a study of blood T cells in healthy people across ages. MiXCR, run by TCRdb on the 5' RACE reads, gives a single entry per CDR3 protein. The sample consists of about 1.4 million distinct CDR3 sequences, 55% to 75% of them appearing once. The sample was blood. These receptors originate from a man aged 18 to 30 in good health. Both conserved end residues are part of each CDR3. The D gene is left open where the match is weak. Size is omitted from some rows. Given values are once, few, many or a class for expanded clones.

TRBJ2-3	17	NA	TRBD2	TRBV6-1	CASSMRLAGDVTDTQYF	TGTGCCAGCAGTATGAGACTAGCGGGAGACGTCACAGATACGCAGTATTTT
TRBJ1-2	12	NA	NA	TRBV29-1	CSAEAQYYGYTF	TGCAGCGCAGAGGCGCAGTACTATGGCTACACCTTC
TRBJ2-3	14	NA	TRBD2	TRBV11-2	CASSVGLAADTQYF	TGTGCCAGCAGCGTAGGACTAGCAGCAGATACGCAGTATTTT
TRBJ2-7	15	NA	TRBD2	TRBV4-1	CASSQDTSGGDEQYF	TGCGCCAGCAGCCAAGATACTAGCGGGGGGGACGAGCAGTACTTC
TRBJ2-1	17	NA	NA	TRBV29-1	CSVEGDKRVSVYNEQFF	TGCAGCGTTGAGGGGGACAAAAGGGTCTCGGTCTACAATGAGCAGTTCTTC
TRBJ2-7	14	few	NA	TRBV20-1	CSAIPIASPYEQYF	TGCAGTGCCATCCCCATAGCCTCTCCCTACGAGCAGTACTTC
TRBJ1-2	12	NA	TRBD1	TRBV10-3	CAIEGDRDGYTF	TGTGCCATCGAAGGGGACAGGGACGGCTACACCTTC
TRBJ1-6	14	NA	TRBD1	TRBV3-1	CASSRTGNGSPLHF	TGTGCCAGCAGCCGGACAGGGAACGGCTCACCCCTCCACTTT
TRBJ2-3	14	NA	NA	TRBV18	CASSPYSYTDTQYF	TGTGCCAGCTCACCTTATTCGTACACAGATACGCAGTATTTT
TRBJ2-3	15	once	TRBD1	TRBV6-2/TRBV6-3	CASSMTDRGTDTQYF	TGTGCCAGCAGTATGACCGACAGGGGGACAGATACGCAGTATTTT
TRBJ2-4	13	NA	NA	TRBV29-1	CSGLQGDKNIQYF	TGCAGCGGTTTACAGGGAGACAAAAACATTCAGTACTTC
TRBJ1-5	15	NA	NA	TRBV10-1	CASSDGTSGNQPQHF	TGCGCCAGCAGTGACGGGACTTCGGGCAATCAGCCCCAGCATTTT
TRBJ2-7	12	few	NA	TRBV29-1	CSVEQGVGEQYF	TGCAGCGTTGAACAAGGGGTGGGCGAGCAGTACTTC
TRBJ2-7	10	NA	NA	TRBV28	CATSSVEQYF	TGTGCCACCTCTTCCGTCGAGCAGTACTTC
TRBJ2-7	16	NA	TRBD1	TRBV20-1	CSAREPGTGGDHEQYF	TGCAGTGCTAGAGAGCCCGGGACAGGGGGGGACCACGAGCAGTACTTC
TRBJ2-5	14	few	NA	TRBV6-2/TRBV6-3	CASSRAPGAETQYF	TGTGCCAGCAGTCGTGCTCCTGGGGCAGAGACCCAGTACTTC
TRBJ2-7	17	NA	NA	TRBV11-2	CASSLDGVGVPAYEQYF	TGTGCCAGCAGCTTAGATGGTGTGGGGGTTCCCGCCTACGAGCAGTACTTC
TRBJ2-7	12	few	NA	TRBV29-1	CSVLWVPGEQYF	TGCAGCGTCCTGTGGGTCCCGGGTGAGCAGTACTTC
TRBJ2-5	16	NA	TRBD2	TRBV3-1	CASSQARTSGGETQYF	TGTGCCAGCAGCCAGGCACGGACTAGCGGAGGGGAGACCCAGTACTTC
TRBJ2-3	15	NA	TRBD2	TRBV10-2	CASSESRGVGDTQYF	TGCGCCAGCAGTGAGTCGCGGGGGGTTGGAGATACGCAGTATTTT
TRBJ2-4	18	NA	TRBD1	TRBV4-1	CASSQVQRTGLAKNIQYF	TGCGCCAGCAGCCAAGTTCAGAGGACAGGGCTAGCCAAAAACATTCAGTACTTC
TRBJ2-1	15	once	NA	TRBV25-1	CASSEGVSNYNEQFF	TGTGCCAGCAGTGAAGGGGTATCGAACTACAATGAGCAGTTCTTC
TRBJ2-7	13	NA	NA	TRBV6-5	CASSISRSYEQYF	TGTGCCAGCAGCATATCGAGGTCCTACGAGCAGTACTTC
TRBJ2-7	15	NA	TRBD2	TRBV5-1	CASSLRAGRNHEQYF	TGCGCCAGCAGCTTGCGAGCGGGGAGGAATCACGAGCAGTACTTC
TRBJ2-7	17	NA	TRBD1	TRBV6-6	CASSYSGQGSRALEQYF	TGTGCCAGCAGTTACTCTGGACAGGGGAGTCGGGCACTCGAGCAGTACTTC
TRBJ1-6	16	NA	NA	TRBV9	CASSEHTSSYNSPLHF	TGTGCCAGCAGCGAGCATACAAGCTCCTATAATTCACCCCTCCACTTT
TRBJ2-7	12	NA	TRBD1	TRBV20-1	CSMGQGSYEQYF	TGCAGTATGGGACAGGGAAGTTACGAGCAGTACTTC
TRBJ1-1	16	once	TRBD1	TRBV3-1	CASSPMPGGVYPEAFF	TGTGCCAGCAGTCCAATGCCAGGGGGCGTTTATCCTGAAGCTTTCTTT
TRBJ2-7	13	few	NA	TRBV20-1	CSARAYRAYEQYF	TGCAGTGCTAGAGCATACAGGGCCTACGAGCAGTACTTC
TRBJ2-5	16	NA	NA	TRBV7-9	CASSPPLAEGQETQYF	TGTGCCAGCAGCCCTCCACTAGCCGAAGGCCAAGAGACCCAGTACTTC
TRBJ2-5	13	once	TRBD2	TRBV7-7	CASRGAGEETQYF	TGTGCCAGCAGAGGCGCGGGAGAAGAGACCCAGTACTTC